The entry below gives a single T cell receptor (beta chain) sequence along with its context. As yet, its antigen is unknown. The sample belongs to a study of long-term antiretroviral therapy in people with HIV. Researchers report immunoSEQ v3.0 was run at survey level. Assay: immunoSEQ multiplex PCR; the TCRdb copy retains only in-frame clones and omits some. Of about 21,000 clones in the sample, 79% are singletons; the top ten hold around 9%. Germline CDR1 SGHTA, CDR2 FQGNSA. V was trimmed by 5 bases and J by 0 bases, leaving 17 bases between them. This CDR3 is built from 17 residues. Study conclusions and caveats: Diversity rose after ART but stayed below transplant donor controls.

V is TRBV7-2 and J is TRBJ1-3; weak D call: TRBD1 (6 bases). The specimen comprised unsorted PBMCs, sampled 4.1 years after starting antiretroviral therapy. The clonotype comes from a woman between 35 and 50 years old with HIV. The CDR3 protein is CASSPRGGPVSGNTIYF. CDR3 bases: TGTGCCAGCAGCCCAAGGGGGGGGCCTGTCTCTGGAAACACCATATATTTT.